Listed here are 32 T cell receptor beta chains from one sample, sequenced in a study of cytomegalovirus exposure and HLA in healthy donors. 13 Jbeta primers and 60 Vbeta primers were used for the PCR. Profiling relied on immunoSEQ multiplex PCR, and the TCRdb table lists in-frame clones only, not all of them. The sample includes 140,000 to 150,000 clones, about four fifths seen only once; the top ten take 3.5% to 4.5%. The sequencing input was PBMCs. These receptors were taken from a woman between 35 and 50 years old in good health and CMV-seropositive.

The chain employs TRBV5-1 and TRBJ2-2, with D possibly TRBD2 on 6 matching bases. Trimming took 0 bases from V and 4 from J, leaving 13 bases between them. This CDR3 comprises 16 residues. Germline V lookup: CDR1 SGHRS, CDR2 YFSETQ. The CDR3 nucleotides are TGCGCCAGCAGCTTGGCCGGGGGTCCCCTCACCGGGGAGCTGTTTTTT. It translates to CASSLAGGPLTGELFF. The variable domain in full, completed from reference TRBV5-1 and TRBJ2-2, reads KAGVTQTPRYLIKTRGQQVTLSCSPISGHRSVSWYQQTPGQGLQFLFEYFSETQRNKGNFPGRFSGRQFSNSRSEMNVSTLELGDSALYLCASSLAGGPLTGELFFGEGSRLTVL.

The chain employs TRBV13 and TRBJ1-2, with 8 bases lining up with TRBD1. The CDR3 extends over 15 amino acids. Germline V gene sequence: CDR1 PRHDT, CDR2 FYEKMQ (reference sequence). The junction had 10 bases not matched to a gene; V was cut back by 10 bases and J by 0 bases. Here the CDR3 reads CATADRDRANYGYTF. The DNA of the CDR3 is TGTGCCACCGCGGACAGGGACCGTGCTAACTATGGCTACACCTTC.

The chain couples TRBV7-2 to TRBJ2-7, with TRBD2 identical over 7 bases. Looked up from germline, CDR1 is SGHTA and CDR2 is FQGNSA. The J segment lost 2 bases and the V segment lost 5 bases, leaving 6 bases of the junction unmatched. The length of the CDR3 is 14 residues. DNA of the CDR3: TGTGCCAGCAGCCCTCGTCTAGCGGCCTACGAGCAGTACTTC. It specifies CASSPRLAAYEQYF. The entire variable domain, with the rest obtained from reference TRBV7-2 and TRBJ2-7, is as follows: GAGVSQSPSNKVTEKGKDVELRCDPISGHTALYWYRQSLGQGLEFLIYFQGNSAPDKSGLPSDRFSAERTGGSVSTLTIQRTQQEDSAVYLCASSPRLAAYEQYFGPGTRLTVT.

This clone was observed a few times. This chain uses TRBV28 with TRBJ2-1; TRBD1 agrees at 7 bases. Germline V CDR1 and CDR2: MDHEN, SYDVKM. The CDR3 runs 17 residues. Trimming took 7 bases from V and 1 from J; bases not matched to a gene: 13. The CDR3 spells CASTPAGTEESYNEQFF. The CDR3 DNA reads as TGTGCCAGCACCCCAGCAGGGACAGAAGAGTCCTACAATGAGCAGTTCTTC.

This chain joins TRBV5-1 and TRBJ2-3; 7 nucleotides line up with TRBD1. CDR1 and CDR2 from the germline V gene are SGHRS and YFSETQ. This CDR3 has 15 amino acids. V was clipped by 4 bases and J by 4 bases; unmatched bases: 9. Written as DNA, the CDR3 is TGCGCCAGCAGCCCCCTAGAAGGGGGCCCAGATACGCAGTATTTT. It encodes CASSPLEGGPDTQYF.

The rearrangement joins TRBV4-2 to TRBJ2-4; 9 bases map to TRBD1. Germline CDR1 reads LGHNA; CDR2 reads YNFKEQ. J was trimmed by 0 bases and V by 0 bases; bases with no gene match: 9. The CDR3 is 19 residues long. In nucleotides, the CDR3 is TGTGCCAGCAGCCAAGACCCTCTAGGGACAGGGCTAGCCAAAAACATTCAGTACTTC. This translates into CASSQDPLGTGLAKNIQYF.

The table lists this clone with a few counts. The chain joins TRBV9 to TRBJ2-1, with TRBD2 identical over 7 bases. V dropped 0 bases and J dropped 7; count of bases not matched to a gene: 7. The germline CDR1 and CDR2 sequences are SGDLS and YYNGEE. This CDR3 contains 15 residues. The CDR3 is CASSVAAQRGNEQFF. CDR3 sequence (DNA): TGTGCCAGCAGCGTAGCGGCCCAGCGGGGTAATGAGCAGTTCTTC.

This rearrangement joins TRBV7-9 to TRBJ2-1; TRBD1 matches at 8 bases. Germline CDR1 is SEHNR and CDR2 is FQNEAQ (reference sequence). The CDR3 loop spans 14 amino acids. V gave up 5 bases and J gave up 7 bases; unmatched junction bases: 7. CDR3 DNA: TGTGCCAGCAGCCCCGGACAGGGTTGGAATGAGCAGTTCTTC. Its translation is CASSPGQGWNEQFF.

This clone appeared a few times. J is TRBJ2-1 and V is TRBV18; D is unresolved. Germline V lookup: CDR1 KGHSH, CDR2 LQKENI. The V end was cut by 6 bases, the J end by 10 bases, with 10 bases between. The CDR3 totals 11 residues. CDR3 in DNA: TGTGCCAGCTCCCCCTCCGGGGAGCAGTTCTTC. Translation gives CASSPSGEQFF. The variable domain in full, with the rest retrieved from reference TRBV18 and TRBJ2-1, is NAGVMQNPRHLVRRRGQEARLRCSPMKGHSHVYWYRQLPEEGLKFMVYLQKENIIDESGMPKERFSAEFPKEGPSILRIQQVVRGDSAAYFCASSPSGEQFFGPGTRLTVL.

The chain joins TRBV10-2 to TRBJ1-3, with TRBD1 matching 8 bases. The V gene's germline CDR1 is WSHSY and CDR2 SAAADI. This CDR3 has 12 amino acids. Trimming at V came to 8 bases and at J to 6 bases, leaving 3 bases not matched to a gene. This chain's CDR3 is CASGQGENTIYF. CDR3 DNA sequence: TGCGCCAGCGGACAGGGAGAAAACACCATATATTTT.

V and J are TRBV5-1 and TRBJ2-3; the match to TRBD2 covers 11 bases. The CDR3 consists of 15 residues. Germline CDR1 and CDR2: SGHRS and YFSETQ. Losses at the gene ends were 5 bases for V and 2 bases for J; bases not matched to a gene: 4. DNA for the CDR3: TGCGCCAGCAGTCTGGGACTAGCGGCCACAGATACGCAGTATTTT. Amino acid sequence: CASSLGLAATDTQYF. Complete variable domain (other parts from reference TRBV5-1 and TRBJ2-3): KAGVTQTPRYLIKTRGQQVTLSCSPISGHRSVSWYQQTPGQGLQFLFEYFSETQRNKGNFPGRFSGRQFSNSRSEMNVSTLELGDSALYLCASSLGLAATDTQYFGPGTRLTVL.

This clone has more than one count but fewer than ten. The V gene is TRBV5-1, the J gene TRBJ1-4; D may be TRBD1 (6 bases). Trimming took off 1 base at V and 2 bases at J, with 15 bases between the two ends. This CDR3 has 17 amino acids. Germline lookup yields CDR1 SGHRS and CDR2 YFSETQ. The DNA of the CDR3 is TGCGCCAGCAGCTTGAGCAGGGGCGCCGGGACTAATGAAAAACTGTTTTTT. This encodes CASSLSRGAGTNEKLFF.

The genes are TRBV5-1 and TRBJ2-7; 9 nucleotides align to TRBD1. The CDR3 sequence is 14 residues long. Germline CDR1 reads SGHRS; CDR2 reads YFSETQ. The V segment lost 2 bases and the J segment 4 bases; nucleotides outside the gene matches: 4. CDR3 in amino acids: CASSFEQGAYEQYF. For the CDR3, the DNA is TGCGCCAGCAGCTTTGAACAGGGGGCATACGAGCAGTACTTC.

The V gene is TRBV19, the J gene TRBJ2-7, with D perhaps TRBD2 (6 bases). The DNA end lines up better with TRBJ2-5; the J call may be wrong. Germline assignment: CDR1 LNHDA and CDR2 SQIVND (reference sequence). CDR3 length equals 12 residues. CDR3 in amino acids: CASSRLGETQYF. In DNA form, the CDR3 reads TGTGCCAGTAGCCGACTAGGAGAGACCCAGTACTTC.

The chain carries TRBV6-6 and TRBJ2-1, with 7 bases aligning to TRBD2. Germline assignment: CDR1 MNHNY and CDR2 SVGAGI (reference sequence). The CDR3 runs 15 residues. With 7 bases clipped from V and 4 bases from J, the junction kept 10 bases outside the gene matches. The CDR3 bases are TGTGCCAGCACCTTACCGGGCGGGGGATACAATGAGCAGTTCTTC. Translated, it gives CASTLPGGGYNEQFF.

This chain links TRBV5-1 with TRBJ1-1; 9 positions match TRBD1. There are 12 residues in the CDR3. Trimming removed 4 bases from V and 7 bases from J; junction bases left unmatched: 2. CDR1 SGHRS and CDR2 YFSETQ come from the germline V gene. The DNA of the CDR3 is TGCGCCAGCAGCGAGACAGGGGGTGAAGCTTTCTTT. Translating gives CASSETGGEAFF.

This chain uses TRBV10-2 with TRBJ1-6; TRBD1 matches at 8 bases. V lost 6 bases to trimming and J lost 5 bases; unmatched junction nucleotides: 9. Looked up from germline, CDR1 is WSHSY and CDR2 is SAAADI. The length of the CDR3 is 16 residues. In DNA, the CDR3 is TGCGCCAGCAGCGCGTCCCACAGGGGGGATAATTCACCCCTCCACTTT. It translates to CASSASHRGDNSPLHF.

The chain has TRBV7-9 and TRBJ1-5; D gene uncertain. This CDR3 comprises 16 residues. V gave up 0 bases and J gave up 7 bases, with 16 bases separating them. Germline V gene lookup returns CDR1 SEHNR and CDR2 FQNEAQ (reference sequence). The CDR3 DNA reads TGTGCCAGCAGCTTAGCGACCCCCGGGATACAGCAGCCCCAGCATTTT. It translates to CASSLATPGIQQPQHF.

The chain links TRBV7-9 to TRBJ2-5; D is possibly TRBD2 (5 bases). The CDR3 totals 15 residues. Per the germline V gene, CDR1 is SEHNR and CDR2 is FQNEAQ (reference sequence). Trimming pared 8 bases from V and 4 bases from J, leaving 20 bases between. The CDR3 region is CASHLGVGVGETQYF. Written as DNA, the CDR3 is TGTGCCAGCCACCTAGGTGTGGGAGTGGGAGAGACCCAGTACTTC.

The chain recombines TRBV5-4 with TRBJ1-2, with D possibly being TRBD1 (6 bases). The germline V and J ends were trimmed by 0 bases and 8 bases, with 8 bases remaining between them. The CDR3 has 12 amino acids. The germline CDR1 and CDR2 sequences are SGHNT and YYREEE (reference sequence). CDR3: CASSLAQGGYTF. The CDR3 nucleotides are TGTGCCAGCAGCTTGGCTCAGGGGGGCTACACCTTC.

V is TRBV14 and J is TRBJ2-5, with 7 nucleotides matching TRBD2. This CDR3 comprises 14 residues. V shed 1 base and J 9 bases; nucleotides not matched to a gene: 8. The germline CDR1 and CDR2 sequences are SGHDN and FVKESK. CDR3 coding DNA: TGTGCCAGCAGCCAAGTCGGGTCGGGGAGGGCCCAGTACTTC. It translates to CASSQVGSGRAQYF.

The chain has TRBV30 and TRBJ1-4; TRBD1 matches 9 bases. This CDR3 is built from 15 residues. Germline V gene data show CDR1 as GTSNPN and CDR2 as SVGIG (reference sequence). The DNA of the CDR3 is TGTGCGGTAGATGCCCGGGACAGGGCAGTTGAAAAACTGTTTTTT. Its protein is CAVDARDRAVEKLFF.

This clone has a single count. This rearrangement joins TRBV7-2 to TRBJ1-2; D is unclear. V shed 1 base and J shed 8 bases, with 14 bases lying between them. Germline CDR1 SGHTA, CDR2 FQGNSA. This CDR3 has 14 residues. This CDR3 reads CASSLDGQVQGYTF. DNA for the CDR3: TGTGCCAGCAGCTTAGATGGGCAGGTCCAGGGCTACACCTTC.

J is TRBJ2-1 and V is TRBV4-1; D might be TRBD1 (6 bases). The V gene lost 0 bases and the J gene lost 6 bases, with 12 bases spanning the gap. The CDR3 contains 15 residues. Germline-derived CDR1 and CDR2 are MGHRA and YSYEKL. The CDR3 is CASSQDYGTPNEQFF. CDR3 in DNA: TGCGCCAGCAGCCAAGATTATGGGACACCCAATGAGCAGTTCTTC.

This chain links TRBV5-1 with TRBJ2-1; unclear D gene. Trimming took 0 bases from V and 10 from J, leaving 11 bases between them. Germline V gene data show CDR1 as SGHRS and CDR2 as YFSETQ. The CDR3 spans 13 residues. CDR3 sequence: CASSLVLSEEQFF. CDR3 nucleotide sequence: TGCGCCAGCAGCTTGGTCCTCTCAGAAGAGCAGTTCTTC.

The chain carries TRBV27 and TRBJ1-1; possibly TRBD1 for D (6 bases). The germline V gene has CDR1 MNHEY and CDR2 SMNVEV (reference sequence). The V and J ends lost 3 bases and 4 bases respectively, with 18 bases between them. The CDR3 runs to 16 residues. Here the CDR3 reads CASSFRGGTFSTEAFF. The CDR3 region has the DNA TGTGCCAGCAGTTTCCGGGGGGGGACATTTTCCACTGAAGCTTTCTTT.

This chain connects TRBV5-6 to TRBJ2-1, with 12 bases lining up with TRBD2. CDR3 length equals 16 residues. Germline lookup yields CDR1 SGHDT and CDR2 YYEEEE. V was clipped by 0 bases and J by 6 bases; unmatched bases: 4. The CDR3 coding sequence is TGTGCCAGCAGCTTGGCTGGACTAGCGGGATCCAATGAGCAGTTCTTC. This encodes CASSLAGLAGSNEQFF.

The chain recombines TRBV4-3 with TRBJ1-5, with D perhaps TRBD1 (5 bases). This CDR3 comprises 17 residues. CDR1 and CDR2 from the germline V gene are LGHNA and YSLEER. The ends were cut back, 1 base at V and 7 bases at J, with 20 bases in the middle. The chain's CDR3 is CASSQGAGRFFDQPQHF. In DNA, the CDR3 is TGCGCCAGCAGCCAAGGGGCAGGGCGGTTTTTTGACCAGCCCCAGCATTTT.

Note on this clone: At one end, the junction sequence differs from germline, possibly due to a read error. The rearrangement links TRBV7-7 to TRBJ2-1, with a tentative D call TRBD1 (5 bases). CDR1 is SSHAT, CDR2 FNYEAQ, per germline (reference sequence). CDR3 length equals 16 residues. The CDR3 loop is CASSLGSGWFSNEQFF. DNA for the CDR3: TGTGCTAGCAGCTTGGGGTCAGGGTGGTTTAGCAATGAGCAGTTCTTC.

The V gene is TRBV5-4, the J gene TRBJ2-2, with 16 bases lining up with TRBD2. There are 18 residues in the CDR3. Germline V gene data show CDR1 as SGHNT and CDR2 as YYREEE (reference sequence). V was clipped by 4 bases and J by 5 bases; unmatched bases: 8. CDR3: CASSTGTSGRAITGELFF. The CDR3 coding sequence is TGTGCCAGCAGCACCGGGACTAGCGGGAGGGCCATTACCGGGGAGCTGTTTTTT.

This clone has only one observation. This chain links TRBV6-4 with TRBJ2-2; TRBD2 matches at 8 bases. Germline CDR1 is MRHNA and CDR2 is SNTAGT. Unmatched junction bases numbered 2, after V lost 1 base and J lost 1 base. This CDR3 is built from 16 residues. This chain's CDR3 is CASSDLAGGNTGELFF. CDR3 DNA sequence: TGTGCCAGCAGTGACTTGGCGGGGGGGAACACCGGGGAGCTGTTTTTT.

The CDR3 here is CASSETGSGANVLTF. In DNA form, the CDR3 reads TGTGCCAGCAGTGAAACCGGCTCTGGGGCCAACGTCCTGACTTTC. The V call is TRBV2, the J call TRBJ2-6; unclear D gene. CDR3 length: 15 residues. The germline V and J ends were trimmed by 2 bases and 0 bases, with 5 bases remaining between them. The germline gives CDR1 SNHLY, CDR2 FYNNEI. The full variable domain, in which reference TRBV2 and TRBJ2-6 provide the parts outside the CDR3, is EPEVTQTPSHQVTQMGQEVILRCVPISNHLYFYWYRQILGQKVEFLVSFYNNEISEKSEIFDDQFSVERPDGSNFTLKIRSTKLEDSAMYFCASSETGSGANVLTFGAGSRLTVL.